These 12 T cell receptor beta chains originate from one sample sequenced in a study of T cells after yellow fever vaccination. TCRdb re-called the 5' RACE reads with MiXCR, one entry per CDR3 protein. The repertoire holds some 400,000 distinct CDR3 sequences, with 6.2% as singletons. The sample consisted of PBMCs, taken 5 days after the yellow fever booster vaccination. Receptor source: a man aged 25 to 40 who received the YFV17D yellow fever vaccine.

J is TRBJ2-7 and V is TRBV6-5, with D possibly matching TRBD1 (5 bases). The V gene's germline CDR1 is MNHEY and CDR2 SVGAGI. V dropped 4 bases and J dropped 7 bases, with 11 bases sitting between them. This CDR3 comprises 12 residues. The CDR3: CASSFSGREQYF. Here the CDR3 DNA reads TGTGCCAGCAGTTTCTCAGGGCGAGAGCAGTACTTC.

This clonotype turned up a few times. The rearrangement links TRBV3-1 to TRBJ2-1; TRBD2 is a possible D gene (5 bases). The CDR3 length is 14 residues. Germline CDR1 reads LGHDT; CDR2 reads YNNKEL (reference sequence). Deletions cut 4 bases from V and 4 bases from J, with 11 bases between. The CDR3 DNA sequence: TGTGCCAGCAGCCGCGGGCCCTCGTACAATGAGCAGTTCTTC. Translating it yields CASSRGPSYNEQFF.

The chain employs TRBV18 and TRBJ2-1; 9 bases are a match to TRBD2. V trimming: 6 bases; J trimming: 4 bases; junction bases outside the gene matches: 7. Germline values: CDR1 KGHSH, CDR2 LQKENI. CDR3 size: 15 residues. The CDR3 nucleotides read TGTGCCAGCTCCGGGGGTAGCGGGAGTTACAATGAGCAGTTCTTC. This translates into CASSGGSGSYNEQFF.

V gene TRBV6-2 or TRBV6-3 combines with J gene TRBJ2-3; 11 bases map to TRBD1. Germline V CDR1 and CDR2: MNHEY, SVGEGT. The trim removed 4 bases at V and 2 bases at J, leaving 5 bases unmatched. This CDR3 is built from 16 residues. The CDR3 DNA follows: TGTGCCAGCAGTTCCCCCGGACAGGGGGCCACAGATACGCAGTATTTT. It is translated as CASSSPGQGATDTQYF.

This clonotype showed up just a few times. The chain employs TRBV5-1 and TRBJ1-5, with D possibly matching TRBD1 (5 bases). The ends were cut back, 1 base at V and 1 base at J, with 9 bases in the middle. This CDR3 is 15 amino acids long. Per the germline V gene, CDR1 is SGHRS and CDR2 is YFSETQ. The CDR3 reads CASSLSGSSNQPQHF. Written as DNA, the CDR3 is TGCGCCAGCAGCTTGTCAGGGTCCAGCAATCAGCCCCAGCATTTT.

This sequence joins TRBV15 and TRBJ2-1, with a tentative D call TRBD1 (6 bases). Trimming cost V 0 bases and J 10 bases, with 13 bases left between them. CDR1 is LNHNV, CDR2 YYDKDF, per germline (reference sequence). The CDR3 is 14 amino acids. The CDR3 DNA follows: TGTGCCACCAGCAGAGATCGATTTGGGGGCGAGCAGTTCTTC. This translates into CATSRDRFGGEQFF.

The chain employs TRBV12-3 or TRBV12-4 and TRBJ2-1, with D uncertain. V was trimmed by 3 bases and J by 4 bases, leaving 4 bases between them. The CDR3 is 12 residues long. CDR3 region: CASSFGYNEQFF. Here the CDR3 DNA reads TGTGCCAGCAGTTTTGGGTACAATGAGCAGTTCTTC.

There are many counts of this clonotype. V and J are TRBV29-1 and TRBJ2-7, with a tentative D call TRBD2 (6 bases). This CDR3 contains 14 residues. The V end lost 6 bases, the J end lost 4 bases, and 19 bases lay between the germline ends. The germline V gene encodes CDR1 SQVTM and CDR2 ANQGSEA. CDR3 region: CSVQGRGSKYEQYF. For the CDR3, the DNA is TGCAGCGTCCAAGGGCGGGGATCCAAGTACGAGCAGTACTTC.

CDR3 in amino acids: CASSLSTHRETQYF. CDR3 DNA: TGTGCCAGCAGCTTAAGCACCCACAGGGAGACCCAGTACTTC. V gene TRBV11-2 combines with J gene TRBJ2-5, with D possibly being TRBD1 (5 bases). The CDR3 contains 14 residues. V was clipped by 2 bases and J by 5 bases, with 12 bases between them. The germline V gene encodes CDR1 SGHAT and CDR2 FQNNGV.

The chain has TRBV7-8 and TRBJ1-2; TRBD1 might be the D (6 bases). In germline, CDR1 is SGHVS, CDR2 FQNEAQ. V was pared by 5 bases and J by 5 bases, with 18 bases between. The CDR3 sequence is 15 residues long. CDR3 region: CASSLGTPGQYGYTF. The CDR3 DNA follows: TGTGCCAGCAGCCTCGGGACACCCGGACAATATGGCTACACCTTC.

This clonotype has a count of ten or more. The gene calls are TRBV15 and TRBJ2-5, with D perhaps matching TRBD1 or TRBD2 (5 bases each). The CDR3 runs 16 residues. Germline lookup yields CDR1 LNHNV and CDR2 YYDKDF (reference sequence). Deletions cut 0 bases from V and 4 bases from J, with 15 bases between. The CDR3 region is CATSRDSLRDAETQYF. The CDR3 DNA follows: TGTGCCACCAGCAGAGATTCTTTAAGGGACGCAGAGACCCAGTACTTC.

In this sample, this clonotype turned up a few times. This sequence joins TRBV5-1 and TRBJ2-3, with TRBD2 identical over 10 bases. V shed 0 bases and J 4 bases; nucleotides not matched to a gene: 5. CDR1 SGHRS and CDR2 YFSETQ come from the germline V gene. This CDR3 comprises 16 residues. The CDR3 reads CASSLAASGSADTQYF. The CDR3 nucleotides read TGCGCCAGCAGCTTGGCGGCTAGCGGGAGCGCAGATACGCAGTATTTT.